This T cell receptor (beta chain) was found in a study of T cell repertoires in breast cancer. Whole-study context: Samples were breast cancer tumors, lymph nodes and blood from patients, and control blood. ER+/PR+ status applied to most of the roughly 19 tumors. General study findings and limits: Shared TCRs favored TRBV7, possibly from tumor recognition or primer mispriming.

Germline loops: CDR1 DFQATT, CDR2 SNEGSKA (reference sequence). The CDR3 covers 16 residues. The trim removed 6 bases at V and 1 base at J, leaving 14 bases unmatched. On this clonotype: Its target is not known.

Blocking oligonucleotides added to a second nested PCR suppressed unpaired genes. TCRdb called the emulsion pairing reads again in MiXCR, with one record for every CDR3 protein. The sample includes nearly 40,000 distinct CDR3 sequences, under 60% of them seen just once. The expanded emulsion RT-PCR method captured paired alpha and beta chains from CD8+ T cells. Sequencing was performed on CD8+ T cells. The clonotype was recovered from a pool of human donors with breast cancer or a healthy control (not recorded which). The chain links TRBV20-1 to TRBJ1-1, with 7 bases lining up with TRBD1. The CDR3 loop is CSAAPKLDRRNTEAFF. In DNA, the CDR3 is TGCAGTGCCGCCCCAAAACTGGACAGGAGGAACACTGAAGCTTTCTTT.